This T cell receptor (beta chain) was observed in a study of T cell responses to AZD1222 COVID-19 vaccine. Study observations and caveats: Sampled repertoires all dated from after the peak T cell response. Reportedly, close to half of spike-specific TCRs are directed against unmutated variant regions. A mostly white British donor set with more females was recruited, and clonal diversity was possibly underestimated. The breadth and depth of Spike-specific TCRs increased once two AZD1222 doses had been given.

Notes on this clone: What it binds is not known.

Germline V CDR1 and CDR2: LGHNT, FRNRAP. This CDR3 is 16 amino acids long. With 6 bases clipped from V and 2 bases from J, the junction kept 6 bases outside the gene matches. Sequencing was performed with immunoSEQ multiplex PCR; in TCRdb, only in-frame clones are kept and a portion is missing. This table holds some 180,000 clones, roughly 90% found once. Source: peripheral blood, taken on day 0 of AZD1222 vaccination. The TCR comes from an adult in good health. This chain uses TRBV12-5 with TRBJ2-3; 12 bases match TRBD1. In DNA, the CDR3 is TGTGCTAGTGGCCCTGGGACAGGGGGCCCCACAGATACGCAGTATTTT. Residues: CASGPGTGGPTDTQYF.